This T cell receptor beta chain was sequenced during a study of blood T cells in healthy people across ages. They isolated at least 7 million PBMCs from each sample. For the second PCR, which ran for about 6 to 11 cycles, a sample-barcoded 5' primer and a J-beta primer mix were used. TCRdb re-analysed the 5' RACE reads in MiXCR, keeping a single row per CDR3 protein. The table lists approximately 1.5 million distinct CDR3 sequences, about 35% of them singletons, with around 10% in the top ten. This clonotype was counted ten times or more. Trimming at V came to 8 bases and at J to 1 base, leaving 4 bases not matched to a gene. Germline values: CDR1 SQVTM, CDR2 ANQGSEA. The CDR3 loop spans 13 amino acids.

The sequence was obtained from a woman in her twenties or thirties in good health. V and J are TRBV29-1 and TRBJ2-3; 9 bases are a match to TRBD2. The sequenced sample consisted of blood. This CDR3 reads CSFIAGGTDTQYF. The CDR3 DNA reads as TGCAGCTTCATAGCGGGGGGCACAGATACGCAGTATTTT.